The present entry profiles one T cell receptor (beta chain) with its context. The clone's antigen remains unknown. No per-base quality is available; no much larger clone lies one base away. In Seattle, one collaborating source enrolled patients while the infection was active and tracked those patients longitudinally over the course of disease. The collaborating institutions used their own protocols to collect whole blood in K2EDTA tubes. For TCRbeta analysis, collaborator samples were shipped as frozen whole blood, as isolated PBMCs, or as DNA extracted from either sample type. The germline V gene provides CDR1 MNHEY and CDR2 SVGAGI. V is cut by 0 bases and J by 8 bases, and the space between the germline ends is 10 bases. The CDR3 runs 13 amino acids, cysteine and phenylalanine included. Only CDR3 DNA is held: 39 bases, read in frame from base 1. This entry comes from a study of blood T cell repertoires in COVID-19 (dated by TCRdb to between 2020 and 2021). About the investigation overall: Samples covering the acute and convalescent phases of COVID-19 were provided by collaborators in the United States, Italy and Spain. Subjects who had been exposed to COVID-19, were actively infected with it, or had recovered from it provided the deeply sampled blood TCRbeta repertoires that made up the dataset. Where HLA class I and class II types were available, the types were taken from metadata supplied by the sample provider, not from assay-based typing. Nearly every sample came with metadata listing a de-identified subject ID, COVID-19 status, age in years and sex. The material from the prospective study consisted of cDNA or gDNA derived from T cells, B-cell-depleted T cells, or PBMCs. A freely available public database, intended as a resource for researchers studying the immune response to SARS-CoV-2, is where the repertoires were released. The samples were drawn from the first 160 participants of the ongoing ImmuneRACE study and from 1,254 subjects provided by 6 global collaborators. Paper-wide results and their limitations: The quantity of clinical and demographic metadata differed by source and by participant and was supplied without curation.

The immunoSEQ Assay, a bias-controlled multiplex PCR, was used to amplify TCRbeta CDR3 regions from genomic DNA. As for how the authors treated the data: Within the assay, amplification of reference gene primers was used to estimate how many nucleated cells each sample contained. To quantify the absolute abundance of each unique TCRbeta CDR3 rearrangement, sequence reads were collapsed and filtered. For each sample, productive Simpson clonality was calculated as the square root of Simpson's diversity index across productive rearrangements. TCRdb stores this immuneACCESS table with in-frame sequences only. Part of the clones is absent; in the studies checked, under half of the shortfall reflects unresolved V genes, and no reason is known for the rest. The D gene and trimming were derived from the DNA, and the V and J assignments and clone size from that table. This sample gives approximately 61,000 clones in total; 75% to 85% of them show up just once. The ten largest account for roughly 10% of the sample.

The chain joins TRBV6-5 to TRBJ1-1, and the D gene may be TRBD1, 5 bases matching. This clonotype was obtained from a man between 50 and 59 years old with COVID-19, enrolled during active disease. Sequencing input: peripheral blood. Read as DNA, the sequence is TGTGCCAGCAGTTACTCTGCAGGGAGGGAAGCTTTCTTT. Its product reads: CASSYSAGREAFF.